Listed below are T cell receptor beta chains from one sample, sequenced in a study of T-cell memory formation after mild COVID-19. TCRdb called the 5' RACE reads again in MiXCR, with one record for every CDR3 protein. The table shows roughly 480,000 distinct CDR3 sequences, with roughly 25% occurring only once. Specimen: PBMCs or a T cell subset sorted from them (not recorded which). The receptor set was obtained from an adult woman who had mild COVID-19 (a few samples of this study predate the infection). Cell type and time point are not known. CDR3s leave out the opening cysteine and the closing phenylalanine or tryptophan.

v_gene: TRBV20-1
CDR3aa: SASLGGRWYEQY

v_gene: TRBV6-2/TRBV6-3
CDR3aa: ASSYFLAGAGTDTQY

v_gene: TRBV6-6
CDR3aa: ASRHSLAGVERWY

v_gene: TRBV29-1
CDR3aa: SAGTGTGNTIY

v_gene: TRBV5-1
CDR3aa: ASSLGPGMGGNTEAF

v_gene: TRBV20-1
CDR3aa: SARGFSGVEQF

v_gene: TRBV18
CDR3aa: ASSPHAHLEQY

v_gene: TRBV7-6
CDR3aa: ASSLEAIAGVGPQETQY

v_gene: TRBV20-1
CDR3aa: SARSGQGHQPQH

v_gene: TRBV19
CDR3aa: ASSIEETVNTGELF

v_gene: TRBV7-9
CDR3aa: ASSEGIYGYT

v_gene: TRBV7-8
CDR3aa: ASSLATGVNEQF

v_gene: TRBV29-1
CDR3aa: SVDRDGEQY

v_gene: TRBV12-3/TRBV12-4
CDR3aa: ASRRDHTDTQY

v_gene: TRBV12-3/TRBV12-4
CDR3aa: ASSPLRGTAPNEQY

v_gene: TRBV5-1
CDR3aa: ASSHHGTSGAVSTDTQY

v_gene: TRBV12-3/TRBV12-4
CDR3aa: ASSRVAGGEETQY

v_gene: TRBV20-1
CDR3aa: SATTTAGTRMGNEQF

v_gene: TRBV10-3
CDR3aa: AISGQGADYGYT

v_gene: TRBV12-3/TRBV12-4
CDR3aa: ASSVEGQGDETQY

v_gene: TRBV6-5
CDR3aa: ASSRTGKTGELF

v_gene: TRBV3-1
CDR3aa: ASSQGRGTYYGYT

v_gene: TRBV9
CDR3aa: ASSVGNTGLGTEAF

v_gene: TRBV12-3/TRBV12-4
CDR3aa: ASSFRENYGYT

v_gene: TRBV5-1
CDR3aa: ASSLGGLAGGDTQY

v_gene: TRBV12-3/TRBV12-4
CDR3aa: ASDRGPSTEAF

v_gene: TRBV4-1
CDR3aa: ASSQQQGKGHNEQF

v_gene: TRBV5-5
CDR3aa: ASSSKTDGNTEAF